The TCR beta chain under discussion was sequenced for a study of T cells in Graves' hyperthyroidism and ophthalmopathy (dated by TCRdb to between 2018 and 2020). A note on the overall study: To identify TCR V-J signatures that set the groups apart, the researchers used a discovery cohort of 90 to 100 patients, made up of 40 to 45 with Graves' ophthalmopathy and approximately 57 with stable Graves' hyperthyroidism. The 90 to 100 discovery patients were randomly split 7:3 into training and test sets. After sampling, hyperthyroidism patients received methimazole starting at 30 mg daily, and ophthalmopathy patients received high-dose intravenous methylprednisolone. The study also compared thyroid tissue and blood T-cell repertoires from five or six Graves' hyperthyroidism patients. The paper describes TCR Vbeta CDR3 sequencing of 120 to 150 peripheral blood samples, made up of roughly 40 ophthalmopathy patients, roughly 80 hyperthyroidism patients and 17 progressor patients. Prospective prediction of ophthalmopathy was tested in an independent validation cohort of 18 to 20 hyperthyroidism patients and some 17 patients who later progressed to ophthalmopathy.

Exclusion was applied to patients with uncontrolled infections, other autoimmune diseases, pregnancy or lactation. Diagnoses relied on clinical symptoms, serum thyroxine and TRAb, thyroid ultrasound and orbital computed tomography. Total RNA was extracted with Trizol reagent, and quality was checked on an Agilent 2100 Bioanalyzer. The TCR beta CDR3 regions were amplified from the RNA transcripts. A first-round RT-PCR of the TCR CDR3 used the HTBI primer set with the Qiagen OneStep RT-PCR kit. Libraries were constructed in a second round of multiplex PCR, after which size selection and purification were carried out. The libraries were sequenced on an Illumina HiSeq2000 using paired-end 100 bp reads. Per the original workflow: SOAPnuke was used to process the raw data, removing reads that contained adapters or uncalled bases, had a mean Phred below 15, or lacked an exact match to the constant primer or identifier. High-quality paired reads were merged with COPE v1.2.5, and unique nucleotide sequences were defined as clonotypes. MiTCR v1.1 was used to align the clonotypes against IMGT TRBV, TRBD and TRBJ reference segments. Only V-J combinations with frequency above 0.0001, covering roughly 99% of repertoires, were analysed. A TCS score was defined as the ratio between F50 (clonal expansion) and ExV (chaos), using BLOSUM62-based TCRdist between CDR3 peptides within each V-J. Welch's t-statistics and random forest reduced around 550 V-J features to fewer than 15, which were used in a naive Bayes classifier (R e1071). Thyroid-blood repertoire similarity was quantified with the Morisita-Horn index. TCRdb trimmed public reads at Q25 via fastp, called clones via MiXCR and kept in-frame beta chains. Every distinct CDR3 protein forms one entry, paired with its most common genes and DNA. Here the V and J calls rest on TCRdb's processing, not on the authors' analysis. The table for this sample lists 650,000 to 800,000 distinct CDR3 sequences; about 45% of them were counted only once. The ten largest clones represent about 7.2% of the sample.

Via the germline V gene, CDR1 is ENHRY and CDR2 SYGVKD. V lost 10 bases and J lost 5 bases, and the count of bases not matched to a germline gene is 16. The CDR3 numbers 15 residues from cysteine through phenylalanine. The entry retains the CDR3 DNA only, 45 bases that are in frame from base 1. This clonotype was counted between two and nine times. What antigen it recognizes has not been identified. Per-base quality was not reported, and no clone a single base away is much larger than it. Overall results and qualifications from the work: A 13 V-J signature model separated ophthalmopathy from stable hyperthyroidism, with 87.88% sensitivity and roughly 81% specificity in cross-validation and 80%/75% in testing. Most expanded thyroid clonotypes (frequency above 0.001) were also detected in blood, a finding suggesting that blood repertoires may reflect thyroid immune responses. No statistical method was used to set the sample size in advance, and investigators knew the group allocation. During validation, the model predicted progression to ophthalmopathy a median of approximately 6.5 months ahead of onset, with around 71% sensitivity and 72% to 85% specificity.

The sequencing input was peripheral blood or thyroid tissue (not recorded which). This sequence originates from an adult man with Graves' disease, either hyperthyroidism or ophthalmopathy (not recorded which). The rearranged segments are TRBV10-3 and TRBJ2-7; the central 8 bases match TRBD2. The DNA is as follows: TGTGCCAGCTCTTTAGCGGGGACCGCAGGGCACGAGCAGTACTTC. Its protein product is CASSLAGTAGHEQYF.